This T cell receptor beta chain was recorded in a study of graft-versus-host responses after intestinal transplantation. Study in general: Recipients underwent multivisceral, liver-intestinal, or isolated intestinal transplants. Once they had received anti-thymocyte globulin induction, all recipients took tacrolimus and steroids for around three years.

CDR1 and CDR2 (germline): LGHNT, FRNRAP. This CDR3 comprises 15 residues. Between the trimmed V and J ends, which lost 0 bases and 11 bases, there was a span of 14 bases. Study outcomes and limitations: Recipient marrow showed GvH clones, some seen first in ileum or blood. Peak levels of circulating GvH clones tracked with early post-transplant HvG declines.

In the case of this clone: Antigen unknown.

Sequencing was performed with immunoSEQ multiplex PCR; in TCRdb, only in-frame clones are kept and a portion is missing. The data contain approximately 9,700 clones, 85% to 95% of them singletons. The V gene is TRBV12-5, the J gene TRBJ1-6, with D possibly TRBD1 on 5 matching bases. The source material was PBMCs, sampled approximately 45 days after intestinal transplantation. The clonotype was recovered from a human patient who received an intestinal transplant, so some T cells may come from the graft donor. CDR3 amino acids: CASGLVETARTPLHF. The CDR3 nucleotides are TGTGCTAGTGGTTTGGTTGAGACAGCTCGGACACCCCTCCACTTT.